One and the same sample provided the 7 T cell receptor beta chains below, sequenced in a study of T cell responses to AZD1222 COVID-19 vaccine. Here immunoSEQ multiplex PCR was the method, and the copy in TCRdb shows in-frame clones only, minus some. Among around 100,000 clones listed, roughly four fifths were seen once. The specimen comprised peripheral blood, sampled on day 0 of AZD1222 vaccination. Source of these receptors: an adult in good health.

The V gene is TRBV4-1, the J gene TRBJ2-7, with unresolved D. This CDR3 comprises 13 residues. Trimming stripped 1 base from V and 3 bases from J, with 7 bases between. Looked up from germline, CDR1 is MGHRA and CDR2 is YSYEKL. CDR3 loop: CASSQASSYEQYF. The CDR3 DNA reads as TGCGCCAGCAGCCAAGCTTCGAGCTACGAGCAGTACTTC.

The chain has TRBV7-2 and TRBJ1-5; D remains unclear. With 3 bases removed from V and 2 bases from J, the gap between germline ends came to 5 bases. This CDR3 has 13 residues. Germline V CDR1 and CDR2: SGHTA, FQGNSA. The CDR3 here is CASSFPGNQPQHF. As DNA, the CDR3 is TGTGCCAGCAGCTTTCCGGGCAATCAGCCCCAGCATTTT.

The chain employs TRBV6-5 and TRBJ2-2; weak D call: TRBD2 (7 bases). The germline V gene encodes CDR1 MNHEY and CDR2 SVGAGI. This CDR3 has 15 residues. Trimming shortened V by 7 bases and J by 4 bases, and 16 bases separated the two germline ends. CDR3 in amino acids: CASTQRRGGTGELFF. The DNA of the CDR3 is TGTGCCAGCACCCAAAGGAGGGGGGGCACCGGGGAGCTGTTTTTT.

V and J are TRBV2 and TRBJ2-5; TRBD2 agrees at 7 bases. Germline CDR1 and CDR2: SNHLY and FYNNEI. Germline trimming cut 5 bases from V and 5 bases from J; bases unmatched to any gene: 11. The CDR3 has 15 amino acids. CDR3 sequence (DNA): TGTGCCAGCAGTTGGAGCGGGGAGGTTCGGGAGACCCAGTACTTC. This encodes CASSWSGEVRETQYF.

V gene TRBV6-5 combines with J gene TRBJ1-1; D ambiguous. The CDR3 length is 15 residues. CDR1 and CDR2 from the germline V gene are MNHEY and SVGAGI. The germline V and J ends were trimmed by 0 bases and 0 bases, with 8 bases remaining between them. The CDR3 nucleotides are TGTGCCAGCAGTTACTCGAGGTCTTTGAACACTGAAGCTTTCTTT. This encodes CASSYSRSLNTEAFF.

This chain uses TRBV2 with TRBJ2-1, with 8 bases that match TRBD2. Germline-derived CDR1 and CDR2 are SNHLY and FYNNEI. V was pared by 5 bases and J by 3 bases, with 6 bases of the junction left unmatched. This CDR3 has 15 amino acids. The CDR3 DNA reads TGTGCCAGCAGTCGTACTAGCGGAGGCTACAATGAGCAGTTCTTC. Translated: CASSRTSGGYNEQFF. Combining the CDR3 with reference TRBV2 and TRBJ2-1 gives the whole variable domain EPEVTQTPSHQVTQMGQEVILRCVPISNHLYFYWYRQILGQKVEFLVSFYNNEISEKSEIFDDQFSVERPDGSNFTLKIRSTKLEDSAMYFCASSRTSGGYNEQFFGPGTRLTVL.

V gene TRBV2 combines with J gene TRBJ1-1; 8 bases map to TRBD1. This CDR3 contains 12 residues. The J segment lost 8 bases and the V segment lost 7 bases, leaving 6 bases of the junction unmatched. Germline CDR1 reads SNHLY; CDR2 reads FYNNEI. The CDR3 sequence: CASIRQGREAFF. DNA for the CDR3: TGTGCCAGCATCCGACAGGGGAGGGAAGCTTTCTTT. Filled out from reference TRBV2 and TRBJ1-1, the complete variable domain reads EPEVTQTPSHQVTQMGQEVILRCVPISNHLYFYWYRQILGQKVEFLVSFYNNEISEKSEIFDDQFSVERPDGSNFTLKIRSTKLEDSAMYFCASIRQGREAFFGQGTRLTVV.